The subject of this entry is one T cell receptor beta chain. The antigen it binds to is not known. No base-level quality is on record; no much larger clone is a single base apart. From cysteine to phenylalanine, the CDR3 is 13 amino acids long. Of all the DNA, just the CDR3 is kept, 39 bases in frame from base 1. CDR1 and CDR2 were assigned from the germline V gene (reference sequence) as GTSNPN and SVGIG. V is shortened by 3 bases, J by 9 bases, and the region joining them spans 15 bases. These data come from a study of shared clonotypes between healthy human individuals (dated by TCRdb to about 2020). Concerning the study at large: A few men and a couple of women, aged 18 to 49 years, made up the cohort. Leukapheresis yielded between about 0.85 and 10 billion PBMCs per donor. To increase sequencing depth and limit assay-specific biases, different laboratories used diverse techniques to prepare libraries and sequence TCR repertoires. Per donor, three plates each were used for CD4 naive and CD4 memory, two for CD8 naive, and one for CD8 memory. Blood TCR repertoires of about 5 healthy adults were deeply sequenced to estimate repertoire size and the extent of clonotype sharing between individuals.

Points the paper makes about the study in general: Compared with non-shared clonotypes, the clonotypes found in all four sorted-subset donors had higher generation probabilities. Larger estimated clonotype richness was generally found for naive subsets than for memory subsets. Pairwise subsampling led to the expectation that sequencing depth would affect the degree of clonotype sharing among donors. Sampling was restricted to blood, and TCR repertoires in tissues likely differ from the TCR repertoires found in blood. Across four donors, roughly 5% of naive CD4, around 3.3% of naive CD8, approximately 2.5% of memory CD4, and roughly 0.4% of memory CD8 clonotypes were shared. The genetic and exposure-history diversity represented was limited by the small number of donors. Rarefaction of sorted-subset datasets indicated incomplete sequencing despite the large sequencing depth.

TCR CDR3 regions were amplified from genomic DNA by multiplex PCR using the deep immunoSEQ assay. Genomic DNA extracted from each cell subset was distributed evenly over all wells of several immunoSEQ 96-well plates, and each plate served as one replicate. For sorted subsets, around 200 ng genomic DNA, equal to 25,000 to 35,000 T cell genomes, was loaded into each replicate PCR. Purified libraries were measured with a Qubit 3.0 fluorometer, size-checked on a Bioanalyzer 2100, and measured again with the KAPA Library Quantification kit. Each immunoSEQ 96-well plate was sequenced on its own single-read 150-cycle Illumina NextSeq 550 flow cell. The source study handled its data this way. Because the immunoSEQ output included only junctional sequences and no quality scores, the filtering could not be the same as the filtering used for full-length reads. Sequences were annotated with PyIR, a Python wrapper for IgBLAST v1.9, using IMGT germline references to assign V/J genes and CDR3. Reads were removed for weak V/J assignments (E-value above 1e-6), missing CDR3, stop codons, out-of-frame junctions, or ambiguous translated residues. V3J clonotypes were defined by identical inferred V gene, J gene, and CDR3 amino acid sequence. The percentage overlap between two repertoires was calculated by dividing the number of shared unique clonotypes by the size of the smaller repertoire. RTK rarefaction, the Chao1 estimator, and Recon v2.1 estimates of unobserved clonotypes were used to assess repertoire richness. Generation probabilities were computed with OLGA for all TCRbeta clonotypes obtained by the gDNA method from several donors. TCRdb holds this immuneACCESS table with in-frame rearrangements only. Some clones are missing; in checked studies, unresolved V genes explain under half, and the rest has no known cause. V and J calls and clone size are copied from that table; D and trimming were computed from the DNA. The sample table shows a few million clones, and approximately 94% are seen once. Roughly 0.13% of the sample comes from the top ten.

Donors were healthy HIV-negative adults with no recently reported acute infections or vaccinations. All donors were Caucasian adults living in Nashville, Tennessee, USA. Magnetic negative selection was used to enrich CD4+ T cells, after which naive cells were positively selected on CD45RA and the negative fraction became the memory subset. Blood was collected by leukapheresis, and PBMCs were isolated by Ficoll-Histopaque density gradient centrifugation and then cryopreserved in liquid nitrogen vapor phase. Purity and quantity of every magnetically sorted T cell population were checked by analytical flow cytometry. From each sorted fraction, genomic DNA was isolated and quantified by UV absorbance on a Nanodrop 2000c.

Input material: naive CD4+ T cells sorted from blood. The cell subset or site label corresponds to: CD45RA+ positively selected. The chain is encoded by TRBV30 joined to TRBJ1-3; no confident D gene assignment can be made. The sequence derives from a man aged 18 to 29 in good health. The CDR3 region reads CAWSPFGRITIYF. The bases are TGTGCCTGGAGCCCCTTTGGACGTATCACCATATATTTT.